This section outlines one T cell receptor (beta chain) sequence together with its context. This record comes from a study of blood T cell repertoires in COVID-19. Study-wide context: PBMCs, B-cell-depleted T cells, or T cells provided the cDNA or gDNA that made up the material.

Participants were aged roughly 18 to 90 years, lived in under 25 US areas, and enrolled virtually. Data came from immunoSEQ multiplex PCR; TCRdb stores just in-frame clones and leaves some out. The sample shows about 250,000 clones, about 90% of them seen only once. The V end was cut by 6 bases, the J end by 9 bases, with 27 bases between. Germline CDR1 is MDHEN and CDR2 is SYDVKM. The CDR3 covers 17 residues. This chain connects TRBV28 to TRBJ2-1; the D gene is possibly TRBD1 (7 bases). The sequenced material came from PBMCs or T cells enriched from blood (not recorded which). The TCR originated in a woman aged 18-35 years who had recovered from COVID-19. CDR3 amino acids: CASSYGVGGGLGGEQFF. DNA of the CDR3: TGTGCCAGCAGCTATGGTGTCGGAGGGGGCCTTGGTGGTGAGCAGTTCTTC.